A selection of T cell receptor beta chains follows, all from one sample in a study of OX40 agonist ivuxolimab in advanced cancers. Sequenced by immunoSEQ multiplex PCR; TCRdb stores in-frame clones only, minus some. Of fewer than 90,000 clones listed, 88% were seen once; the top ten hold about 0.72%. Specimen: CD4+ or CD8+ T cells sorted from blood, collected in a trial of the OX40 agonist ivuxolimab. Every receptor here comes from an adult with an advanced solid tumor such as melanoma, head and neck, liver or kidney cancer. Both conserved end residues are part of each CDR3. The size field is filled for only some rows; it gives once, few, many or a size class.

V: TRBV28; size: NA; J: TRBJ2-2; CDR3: CASSLLGSGRTGELFF
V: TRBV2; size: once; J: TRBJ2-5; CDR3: CASRNRDRGLETQYF
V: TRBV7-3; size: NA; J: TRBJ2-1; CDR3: CASSLTGLAHYNEQFF
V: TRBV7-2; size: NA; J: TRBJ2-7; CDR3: CASSLAAREQYF
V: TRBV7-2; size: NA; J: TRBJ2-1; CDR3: CASSLNRGSYNEQFF
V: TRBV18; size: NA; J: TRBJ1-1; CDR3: CASSAATGGETEAFF
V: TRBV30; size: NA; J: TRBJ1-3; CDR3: CAWRQVIGNTIYF
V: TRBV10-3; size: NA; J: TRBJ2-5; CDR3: CAISATPSGQEIQYF
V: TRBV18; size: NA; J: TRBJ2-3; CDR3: CASSRTTDTQYF
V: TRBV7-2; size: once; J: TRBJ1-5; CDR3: CASSRGAGGVQPQHF
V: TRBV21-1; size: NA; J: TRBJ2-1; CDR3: CASSKAASGRAVNNEQFF
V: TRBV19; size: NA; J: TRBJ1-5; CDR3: CASCQAAGGNQPQHF
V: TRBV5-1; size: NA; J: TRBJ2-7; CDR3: CASSLQTSRLYEQYF
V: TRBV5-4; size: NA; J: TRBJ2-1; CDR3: CASSFKEYGEQFF
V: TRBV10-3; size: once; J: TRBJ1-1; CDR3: CAISADTEAFF
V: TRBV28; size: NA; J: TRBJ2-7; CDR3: CASGRSSPYEQYF
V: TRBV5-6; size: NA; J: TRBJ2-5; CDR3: CASSSGLAKTQYF
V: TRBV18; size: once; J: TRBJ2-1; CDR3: CASSTTGLEQFF
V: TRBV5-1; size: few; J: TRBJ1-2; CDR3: CASSLSGLSRGHGYTF
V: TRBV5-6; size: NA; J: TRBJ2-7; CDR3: CASSFFPGEQYF
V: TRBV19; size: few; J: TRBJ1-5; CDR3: CASSPDRDQPQHF
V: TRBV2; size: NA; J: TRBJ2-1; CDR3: CASNWGLGVNEQFF
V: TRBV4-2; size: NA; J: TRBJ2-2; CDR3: CASSQGGTSGRVVGELFF
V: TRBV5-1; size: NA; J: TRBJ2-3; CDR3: CASSASTSTDTQYF
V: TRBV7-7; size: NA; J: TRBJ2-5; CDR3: CASSFGLAGTEETQYF
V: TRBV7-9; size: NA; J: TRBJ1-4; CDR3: CASSRAAGQEKLFF
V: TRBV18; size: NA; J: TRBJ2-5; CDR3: CASSLRTGQETQYF
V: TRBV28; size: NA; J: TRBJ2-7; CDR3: CASRVNHEQYF
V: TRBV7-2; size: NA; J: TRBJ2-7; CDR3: CASSYGLAATYEQYF
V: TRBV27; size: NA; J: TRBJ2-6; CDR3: CASSLSSRAAGANVLTF
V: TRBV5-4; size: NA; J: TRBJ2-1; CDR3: CASSPGLRPDEQFF
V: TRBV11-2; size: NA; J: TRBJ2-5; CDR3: CASSRRGGRAREETQYF
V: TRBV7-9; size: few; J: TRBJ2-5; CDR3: CASSHSGGETQYF
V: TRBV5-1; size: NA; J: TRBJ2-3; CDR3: CASTPKQGGTDTQYF
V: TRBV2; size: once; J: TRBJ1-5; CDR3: CASSEALGRQPQHF
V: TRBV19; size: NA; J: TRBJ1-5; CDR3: CASSIPGGDYSNQPQHF
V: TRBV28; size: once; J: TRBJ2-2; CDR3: CASSRSARTGELFF
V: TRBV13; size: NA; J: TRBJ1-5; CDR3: CASSIDGNQPQHF
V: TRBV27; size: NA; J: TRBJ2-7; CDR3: CASRPQLAGAYEQYF
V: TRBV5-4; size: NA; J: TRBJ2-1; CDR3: CASSLVAGGTYNEQFF
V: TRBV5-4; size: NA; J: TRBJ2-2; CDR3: CASSLAGGLDTGELFF
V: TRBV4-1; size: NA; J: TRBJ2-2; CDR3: CASSQQGTNTGELFF
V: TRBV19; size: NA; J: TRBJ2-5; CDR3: CASTPNGLADLTEETQYF
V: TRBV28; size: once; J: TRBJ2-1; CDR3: CASSPNPNEQFF
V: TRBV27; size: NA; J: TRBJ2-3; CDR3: CASREGYSTQYF